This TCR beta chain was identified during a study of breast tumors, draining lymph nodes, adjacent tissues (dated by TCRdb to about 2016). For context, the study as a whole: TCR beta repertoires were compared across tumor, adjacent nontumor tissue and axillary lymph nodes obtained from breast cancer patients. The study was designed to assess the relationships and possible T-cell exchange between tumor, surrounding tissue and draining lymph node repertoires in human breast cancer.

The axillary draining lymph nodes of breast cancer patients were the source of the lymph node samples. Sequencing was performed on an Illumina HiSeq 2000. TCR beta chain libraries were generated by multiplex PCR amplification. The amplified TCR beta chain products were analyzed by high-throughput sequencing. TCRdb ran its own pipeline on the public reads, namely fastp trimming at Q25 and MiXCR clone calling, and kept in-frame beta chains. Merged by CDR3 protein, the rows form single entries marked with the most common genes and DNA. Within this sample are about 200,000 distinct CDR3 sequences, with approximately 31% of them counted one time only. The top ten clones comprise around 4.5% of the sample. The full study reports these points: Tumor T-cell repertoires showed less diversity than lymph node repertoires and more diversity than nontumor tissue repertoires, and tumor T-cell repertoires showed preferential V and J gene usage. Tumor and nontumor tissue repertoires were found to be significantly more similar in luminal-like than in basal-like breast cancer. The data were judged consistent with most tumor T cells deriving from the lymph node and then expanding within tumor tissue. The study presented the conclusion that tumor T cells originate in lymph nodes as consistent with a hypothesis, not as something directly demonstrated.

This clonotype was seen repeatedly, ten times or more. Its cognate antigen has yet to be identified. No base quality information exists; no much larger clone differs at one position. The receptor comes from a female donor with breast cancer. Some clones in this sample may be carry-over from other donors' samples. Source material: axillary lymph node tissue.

At the DNA level, the sequence is TGCAGTGCTAGTTGGACTAGTGACTACGAGCAGTACTTC. Its protein reads: CSASWTSDYEQYF. The chain is encoded by TRBV20-1 joined to TRBJ2-7; TRBD2 lines up with 7 middle nucleotides. In the germline V gene (reference sequence), CDR1 corresponds to DFQATT and CDR2 to SNEGSKA. Ends trimmed: V by 3 bases, J by 3 bases; bases unmatched to a gene: 5. Its CDR3 holds 13 amino acids, cysteine through phenylalanine. CDR3 DNA only is kept here, 39 bases in frame from base 1.